This is a list of T cell receptor beta chains from one sample in a study of T-cell reconstitution after alpha-beta-depleted transplantation in children. TCRdb passed the PCR reads through MiXCR, listing each CDR3 protein once. Here the sample spans over 200,000 distinct CDR3 sequences, approximately 10% being singletons. The material was PBMCs, obtained before TCRalphabeta/CD19-depleted stem cell transplant. These receptors were taken from a child less than two years old with acute myeloid leukemia, due to receive a stem cell transplant. Both conserved end residues are part of each CDR3. Each record gives: CDR3 DNA, CDR3 protein, clone size, V gene, CDR3 length, J gene, D gene. A D gene is named only where the DNA matches it firmly. The listing skips clone size in some rows; elsewhere it reads once, few, many or a size class.

DNA: TGTGCCACCAGCAGCCCTAGCGAGCACACAGATACGCAGTATTTT
CDR3: CATSSPSEHTDTQYF
size: many
V: TRBV15
length: 15
J: TRBJ2-3
D: -

DNA: TGTGCCAGCCGAAGAGGGATGACAGGGCGAAATCAGCCCCAGCATTTT
CDR3: CASRRGMTGRNQPQHF
size: many
V: TRBV5-8
length: 16
J: TRBJ1-5
D: TRBD1

DNA: TGTGCCAGCAGTTTAGTCCCGACTGGCGGAGGGCCCCAGCATTTT
CDR3: CASSLVPTGGGPQHF
size: many
V: TRBV12-3/TRBV12-4
length: 15
J: TRBJ1-5
D: -

DNA: TGTGCCAGCAGACAGGGAGAGACCCAGTACTTC
CDR3: CASRQGETQYF
size: many
V: TRBV21-1
length: 11
J: TRBJ2-5
D: -

DNA: TGTGCCAGCAGCTTCTTAGCGGGAGGGCCCTACAATGAGCAGTTCTTC
CDR3: CASSFLAGGPYNEQFF
size: many
V: TRBV7-9
length: 16
J: TRBJ2-1
D: TRBD2

DNA: TGTGCCAGCAGTCCCCAAGGGCCGGGCGGTGAGCAGTTCTTC
CDR3: CASSPQGPGGEQFF
size: -
V: TRBV2
length: 14
J: TRBJ2-1
D: -

DNA: TGCGCCAGCAGCAGTTCTTGGGTTTTCACAGATACGCAGTATTTT
CDR3: CASSSSWVFTDTQYF
size: -
V: TRBV5-1
length: 15
J: TRBJ2-3
D: -

DNA: TGCGCCAGCAGCCAAGTTATAGGGACCGAAGACGAAAAACTGTTTTTT
CDR3: CASSQVIGTEDEKLFF
size: many
V: TRBV4-1
length: 16
J: TRBJ1-4
D: -

DNA: TGTGCCATCAGCGAGCTGGGGGACAATCGATCACCCCTCCACTTT
CDR3: CAISELGDNRSPLHF
size: -
V: TRBV10-3
length: 15
J: TRBJ1-6
D: -

DNA: TGTGCCACCAGGGGCCCCAGCACAGATACGCAGTATTTT
CDR3: CATRGPSTDTQYF
size: many
V: TRBV15
length: 13
J: TRBJ2-3
D: -

DNA: TGTGCCACCAGCCCAGGGGGAAGACAGGGTAAAGAAAAACTGTTTTTT
CDR3: CATSPGGRQGKEKLFF
size: few
V: TRBV15
length: 16
J: TRBJ1-4
D: TRBD1

DNA: TGCGCCAGCAGCGCCGGGACACCAACCGGGGAGCTGTTTTTT
CDR3: CASSAGTPTGELFF
size: many
V: TRBV5-1
length: 14
J: TRBJ2-2
D: -

DNA: TGCAGTGCTAGAGTGAAGGGCGTGGATACGCAGTATTTT
CDR3: CSARVKGVDTQYF
size: many
V: TRBV20-1
length: 13
J: TRBJ2-3
D: -

DNA: TGTGCCAGCACCGATGTGAGCTCCTATAATTCACCCCTCCACTTT
CDR3: CASTDVSSYNSPLHF
size: many
V: TRBV12-3/TRBV12-4
length: 15
J: TRBJ1-6
D: -

DNA: TGCAGCGTTCTCCGACAGGGTCCCACTGAAGCTTTCTTT
CDR3: CSVLRQGPTEAFF
size: few
V: TRBV29-1
length: 13
J: TRBJ1-1
D: TRBD1

DNA: TGCAGTGCTACAGCACTAGCGGGTACGATAATTGAGCAGTTCTTC
CDR3: CSATALAGTIIEQFF
size: few
V: TRBV20-1
length: 15
J: TRBJ2-1
D: TRBD2

DNA: TGTGCCAGCAAAGAGGGGGTTCTATCCTACAATGAGCAGTTCTTC
CDR3: CASKEGVLSYNEQFF
size: many
V: TRBV28
length: 15
J: TRBJ2-1
D: -

DNA: TGCAGTGCTCCGGGACTAGTGAGCGAGCAGTACTTC
CDR3: CSAPGLVSEQYF
size: many
V: TRBV20-1
length: 12
J: TRBJ2-7
D: TRBD2

DNA: TGTGCCAGCAGTTTAGAGGAGTTAGGCTACACCTTC
CDR3: CASSLEELGYTF
size: many
V: TRBV12-3/TRBV12-4
length: 12
J: TRBJ1-2
D: -

DNA: TGCAGTGCTAGAAGAGGGACGAAAGAGACCCAGTACTTC
CDR3: CSARRGTKETQYF
size: many
V: TRBV20-1
length: 13
J: TRBJ2-5
D: -

DNA: TGTGCCAGCAGCTTGAATCGGGATACGCAGTATTTT
CDR3: CASSLNRDTQYF
size: many
V: TRBV7-2
length: 12
J: TRBJ2-3
D: -

DNA: TGCAGTGCTAGGGACAATAACTCTGGAAACACCATATATTTT
CDR3: CSARDNNSGNTIYF
size: many
V: TRBV20-1
length: 14
J: TRBJ1-3
D: -

DNA: TGCAGTGCTAGAGGCACTAGCGGGGGGGGGAACACCGGGGAGCTGTTTTTT
CDR3: CSARGTSGGGNTGELFF
size: few
V: TRBV20-1
length: 17
J: TRBJ2-2
D: TRBD2

DNA: TGTGCCAGCAGTTTATCGGTTCAGGGCTATGGCTACACCTTC
CDR3: CASSLSVQGYGYTF
size: many
V: TRBV12-3/TRBV12-4
length: 14
J: TRBJ1-2
D: -

DNA: TGCGCCAGCAGCCAAGATTGGGGGGGGATAAACGAGCAGTACTTC
CDR3: CASSQDWGGINEQYF
size: many
V: TRBV4-1
length: 15
J: TRBJ2-7
D: TRBD2

DNA: TGCGCCAGCAGCTGGGATACATACAATGAGCAGTTCTTC
CDR3: CASSWDTYNEQFF
size: many
V: TRBV5-1
length: 13
J: TRBJ2-1
D: -

DNA: TGTGCCAGCAGCCAGCCCGGGACAGCCAACACCGGGGAGCTGTTTTTT
CDR3: CASSQPGTANTGELFF
size: many
V: TRBV3-1
length: 16
J: TRBJ2-2
D: TRBD1

DNA: TGCAGCGTATTTTGGGTGGGTAATGAGCAGTTCTTC
CDR3: CSVFWVGNEQFF
size: many
V: TRBV29-1
length: 12
J: TRBJ2-1
D: -

DNA: TGTGCCAGCAGTTTTCTTGAGGCCTACGAGCAGTACTTC
CDR3: CASSFLEAYEQYF
size: many
V: TRBV12-3/TRBV12-4
length: 13
J: TRBJ2-7
D: -

DNA: TGTGCCAGCAGTTTGACCCAGGGGGAAGGCCTGAGCGACTATGGCTACACCTTC
CDR3: CASSLTQGEGLSDYGYTF
size: many
V: TRBV6-2/TRBV6-3
length: 18
J: TRBJ1-2
D: TRBD1

DNA: TGTGCCAGCAGTTTAGAGGGGCCCCACTTGAACACCGGGGAGCTGTTTTTT
CDR3: CASSLEGPHLNTGELFF
size: many
V: TRBV27
length: 17
J: TRBJ2-2
D: -

DNA: TGTGCCAGCAGCACCTCAAGGGCTGAGACCCAGTACTTC
CDR3: CASSTSRAETQYF
size: many
V: TRBV7-2
length: 13
J: TRBJ2-5
D: -

DNA: TGTGCCAGCAGTTTTACAGGGACCACAGATACGCAGTATTTT
CDR3: CASSFTGTTDTQYF
size: many
V: TRBV28
length: 14
J: TRBJ2-3
D: -

DNA: TGTGCCAGCAGCCAAGGACGGATTTATGGCTACACCTTC
CDR3: CASSQGRIYGYTF
size: few
V: TRBV3-1
length: 13
J: TRBJ1-2
D: -

DNA: TGCGCCAGCAGCTTCTATGAGGCCGGGGAGCTGTTTTTT
CDR3: CASSFYEAGELFF
size: many
V: TRBV5-1
length: 13
J: TRBJ2-2
D: -

DNA: TGTGCCAGCAGCCCCCCCCTACGTCTAGCCAAAAACATTCAGTACTTC
CDR3: CASSPPLRLAKNIQYF
size: few
V: TRBV7-8
length: 16
J: TRBJ2-4
D: -

DNA: TGTGCCACCTCGGGATACGGGAACACTGAAGCTTTCTTT
CDR3: CATSGYGNTEAFF
size: many
V: TRBV24-1
length: 13
J: TRBJ1-1
D: -

DNA: TGTGCCTGGAGTGACGGACAGTGGGCCTACGAGCAGTACTTC
CDR3: CAWSDGQWAYEQYF
size: -
V: TRBV30
length: 14
J: TRBJ2-7
D: -

DNA: TGCGCCAGCAGCTTTCTCACAGGGGGGAACACTGAAGCTTTCTTT
CDR3: CASSFLTGGNTEAFF
size: many
V: TRBV5-1
length: 15
J: TRBJ1-1
D: TRBD1

DNA: TGTGCCAGCAGCTTAGCGACTAGCGGTGAGCAGTTCTTC
CDR3: CASSLATSGEQFF
size: -
V: TRBV11-2
length: 13
J: TRBJ2-1
D: TRBD2

DNA: TGCAGTGCTAGAGATCGATGGGGACTAGCGGGAGTCGGGGTCACAGATACGCAGTATTTT
CDR3: CSARDRWGLAGVGVTDTQYF
size: many
V: TRBV20-1
length: 20
J: TRBJ2-3
D: TRBD2

DNA: TGTGCCAGCACCCCGACACTGAGCTACGAGCAGTACTTC
CDR3: CASTPTLSYEQYF
size: many
V: TRBV28
length: 13
J: TRBJ2-7
D: -

DNA: TGCAGTGCTATCAGACAACCATTCTCCTACGAGCAGTACTTC
CDR3: CSAIRQPFSYEQYF
size: many
V: TRBV20-1
length: 14
J: TRBJ2-7
D: -

DNA: TGTGCCAGCAGCCCCCGGCCGTTAATGAACACTGAAGCTTTCTTT
CDR3: CASSPRPLMNTEAFF
size: many
V: TRBV7-9
length: 15
J: TRBJ1-1
D: -

DNA: TGCAGTGCTGGCCCCGGGACAGGGGGTCCAGATACGCAGTATTTT
CDR3: CSAGPGTGGPDTQYF
size: many
V: TRBV20-1
length: 15
J: TRBJ2-3
D: TRBD1

DNA: TGTGCCTGGAGTCTGACCGGGGATGGAAACACCATATATTTT
CDR3: CAWSLTGDGNTIYF
size: -
V: TRBV30
length: 14
J: TRBJ1-3
D: -

DNA: TGCAGTGGGACTAGCGGCCCCTACGAGCAGTACTTC
CDR3: CSGTSGPYEQYF
size: many
V: TRBV20-1
length: 12
J: TRBJ2-7
D: TRBD2

DNA: TGCAGTGCTAGAGAGGCAGGGAATTTCGTCGGCTACACCTTC
CDR3: CSAREAGNFVGYTF
size: few
V: TRBV20-1
length: 14
J: TRBJ1-2
D: -

DNA: TGTGCCAGCAGTAATGGGGGGCCGGGAACCAAAAACATTCAGTACTTC
CDR3: CASSNGGPGTKNIQYF
size: many
V: TRBV27
length: 16
J: TRBJ2-4
D: -

DNA: TGTGCCAACTCTCGGATGACTGAAGCTTTCTTT
CDR3: CANSRMTEAFF
size: many
V: TRBV7-9
length: 11
J: TRBJ1-1
D: -